This T cell receptor (beta chain) stems from a study of neoadjuvant anti-PD-1 for oral cavity cancer. At the level of the study: Before surgery, most patients got three to four biweekly 3 mg/kg nivolumab doses. Patients without progression received a fourth nivolumab dose around day 43, then surgical resection on days 50-56.

Some clones are missing from TCRdb's copy, which holds only in-frame ones; the method was immunoSEQ multiplex PCR. The sample holds approximately 7,200 clones, less than 45% seen once. This clone was picked up a small number of times. These newly diagnosed stage II-IVA oral cavity squamous cell carcinoma patients had no prior systemic or radiation treatment. The ends were cut back, 6 bases at V and 10 bases at J, with 13 bases in the middle. CDR3 size: 12 residues. Germline CDR1 reads SGHTA; CDR2 reads FQGNSA. The specimen comprised tumor tissue, sampled before nivolumab (anti-PD-1) treatment. The chain links TRBV7-2 to TRBJ2-1; TRBD2 might be the D (5 bases). The clonotype originates from a person between 40 and 79 years old with oral cavity squamous cell carcinoma. CDR3 nucleotide sequence: TGTGCCAGCAGTTCCCCGGGAAGGGAGCAGTTCTTC. This codes for CASSSPGREQFF.